At least ten counts were recorded for the clone carrying this T cell receptor (beta chain). What it recognizes is unknown. The data were obtained in a study of post-analysis software for immune sequencing data. Overall study results and limits: Samples made in the same batch grouped tightly together by F measure. Comparison of patients with controls showed about 5 TRBV segments more frequent in patients, TRBV5-6, TRBV5-1 and TRBV20-1 among them.

Sequencing libraries made from TCR beta cDNA carried unique molecular identifiers. cDNA molecules numbering 450,000 to 650,000 came from approximately 0.91 to 9.4 million T cells. TCRdb re-derived calls from the PCR reads in MiXCR, one entry per CDR3 protein. The sample holds some 240,000 distinct CDR3 sequences; 36% are singletons and the top ten take roughly 4.8%. The germline V gene encodes CDR1 SEHNR and CDR2 FQNEAQ (reference sequence). Trimming took off 5 bases at V and 10 bases at J, with 9 bases between the two ends. This CDR3 contains 11 residues. The source of this sequence is a girl between 10 and 17 years old with multiple sclerosis. V is TRBV7-9 and J is TRBJ2-1; D gene unclear. Source material: blood. CDR3 DNA sequence: TGTGCCAGCAGCCCCATGGAGGAGCAGTTCTTC. Translating gives CASSPMEEQFF.